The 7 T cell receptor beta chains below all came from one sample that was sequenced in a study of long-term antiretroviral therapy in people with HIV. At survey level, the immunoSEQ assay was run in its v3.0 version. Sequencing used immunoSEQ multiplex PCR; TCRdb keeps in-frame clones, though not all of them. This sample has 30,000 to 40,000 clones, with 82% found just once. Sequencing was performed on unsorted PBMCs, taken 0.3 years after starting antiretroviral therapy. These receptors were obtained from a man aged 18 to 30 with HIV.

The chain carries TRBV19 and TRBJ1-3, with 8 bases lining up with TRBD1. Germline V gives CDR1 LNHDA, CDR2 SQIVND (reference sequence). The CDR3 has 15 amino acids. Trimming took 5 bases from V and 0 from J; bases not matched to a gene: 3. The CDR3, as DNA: TGTGCCAGTAGTTTGACAGGGGCCTCTGGAAACACCATATATTTT. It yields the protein CASSLTGASGNTIYF.

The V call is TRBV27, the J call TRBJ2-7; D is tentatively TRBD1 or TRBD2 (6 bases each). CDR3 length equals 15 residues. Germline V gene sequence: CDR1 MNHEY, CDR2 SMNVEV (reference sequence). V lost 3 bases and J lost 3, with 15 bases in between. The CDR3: CASSLGGPASYEQYF. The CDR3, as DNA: TGTGCCAGCAGTTTGGGGGGCCCGGCAAGCTACGAGCAGTACTTC.

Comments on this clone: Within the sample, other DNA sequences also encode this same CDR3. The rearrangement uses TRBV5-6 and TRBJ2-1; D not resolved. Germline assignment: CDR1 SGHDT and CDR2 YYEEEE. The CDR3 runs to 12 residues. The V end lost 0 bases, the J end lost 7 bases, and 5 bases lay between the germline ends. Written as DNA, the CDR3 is TGTGCCAGCAGCTTGGGACCAAATGAGCAGTTCTTC. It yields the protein CASSLGPNEQFF.

The CDR3 loop is CASSPSRSSYNEQFF. The CDR3 DNA follows: TGTGCCAGCAGCCCGAGCCGGAGCTCCTACAATGAGCAGTTCTTC. This sequence joins TRBV7-2 and TRBJ2-1; D gene ambiguous. Germline V CDR1 and CDR2: SGHTA, FQGNSA. V was shortened by 5 bases and J by 0 bases, with 11 bases between the two germline ends. This CDR3 is 15 amino acids long.

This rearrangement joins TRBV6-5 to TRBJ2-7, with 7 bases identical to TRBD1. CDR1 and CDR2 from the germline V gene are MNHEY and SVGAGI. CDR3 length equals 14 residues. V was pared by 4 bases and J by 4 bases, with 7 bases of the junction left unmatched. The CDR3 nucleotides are TGTGCCAGCAGTTCCCGGACAGGTCATTACGAGCAGTACTTC. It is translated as CASSSRTGHYEQYF.

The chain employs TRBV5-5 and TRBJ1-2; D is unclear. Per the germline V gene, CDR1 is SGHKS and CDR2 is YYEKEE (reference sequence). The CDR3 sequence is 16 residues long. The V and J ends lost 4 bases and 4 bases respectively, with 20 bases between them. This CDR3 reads CASSLSVISGFYGYTF. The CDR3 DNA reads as TGTGCCAGCAGCCTCTCGGTTATATCGGGGTTCTATGGCTACACCTTC.

This CDR3 is CASSGGEKLFF. The DNA for the CDR3 is TGTGCCAGCAGTGGGGGGGAAAAACTGTTTTTT. The chain is built from TRBV27 and TRBJ1-4; TRBD1 is a possible D gene (5 bases). This CDR3 has 11 amino acids. Trimming stripped 5 bases from V and 8 bases from J, with 6 bases between. Germline loops: CDR1 MNHEY, CDR2 SMNVEV (reference sequence).